A single sample is the source of the 9 T cell receptor beta chains below, sequenced in a study of cytomegalovirus exposure and HLA in healthy donors. The primer mix had 60 Vbeta and 13 Jbeta primers. TCRdb's table, derived via immunoSEQ multiplex PCR, lists solely in-frame clones and lacks some. The sample has around 140,000 clones, approximately 80% seen once. The sequencing sample was made of PBMCs. These TCRs come from a woman in her sixties in good health and CMV-seropositive.

The genes are TRBV18 and TRBJ1-3; no firm D call. Germline CDR1 KGHSH, CDR2 LQKENI. Deletions cut 1 base from V and 4 bases from J, with 11 bases between. This CDR3 region has 15 residues. The CDR3 nucleotides are TGTGCCAGCTCACCACAGTCGCGTAGAGGAAACACCATATATTTT. This codes for CASSPQSRRGNTIYF.

This chain uses TRBV7-9 with TRBJ1-4; D gene unclear. Per germline, CDR1 SEHNR and CDR2 FQNEAQ (reference sequence). This CDR3 spans 15 amino acids. The ends were cut back, 2 bases at V and 0 bases at J, with 7 bases in the middle. CDR3 amino acids: CASSLNGATNEKLFF. CDR3 DNA sequence: TGTGCCAGCAGCTTAAATGGAGCAACTAATGAAAAACTGTTTTTT.

J is TRBJ1-6 and V is TRBV10-3; 8 nucleotides match TRBD1. V dropped 8 bases and J dropped 8; count of bases not matched to a gene: 8. The CDR3 is 14 amino acids. CDR1 and CDR2 (germline): ENHRY, SYGVKD. The CDR3 DNA sequence: TGTGCCATCGCCGAGGGGACAGGTTATTCACCCCTCCACTTT. Translation gives CAIAEGTGYSPLHF.

The chain has TRBV4-1 and TRBJ2-5; TRBD2 matches 16 bases. The DNA end favors TRBJ2-7, so the J call may be wrong. Germline CDR1 reads MGHRA; CDR2 reads YSYEKL. This CDR3 has 19 residues. In DNA, the CDR3 is TGCGCCAGCAGCCAAGGGACAATCGGGACTAGCGGGAGGGGCTACGAGCAGTACTTC. It is translated as CASSQGTIGTSGRGYEQYF.

The chain joins TRBV6-1 to TRBJ1-2; D gene ambiguous. The CDR3 runs 13 residues. Trimming stripped 2 bases from V and 3 bases from J, with 7 bases between. Germline V gene sequence: CDR1 MNHNS, CDR2 SASEGT. DNA of the CDR3: TGTGCCAGCAGTGAAACCACAGACTATGGCTACACCTTC. Amino acids: CASSETTDYGYTF.

The chain employs TRBV15 and TRBJ2-7; D remains unclear. Trimming pared 2 bases from V and 2 bases from J, leaving 10 bases between. Per germline, CDR1 LNHNV and CDR2 YYDKDF (reference sequence). The CDR3 extends over 14 amino acids. The CDR3 region is CATSRLTGPYEQYF. In DNA form, the CDR3 reads TGTGCCACCAGCAGACTCACTGGGCCCTACGAGCAGTACTTC.

The chain combines TRBV27 with TRBJ2-7; TRBD1 might be the D (5 bases). The CDR3 contains 14 residues. Trimming pared 0 bases from V and 2 bases from J, leaving 8 bases between. Germline V gene data show CDR1 as MNHEY and CDR2 as SMNVEV (reference sequence). CDR3 region: CASSLSRGPYEQYF. The CDR3 DNA follows: TGTGCCAGCAGTTTATCAAGGGGCCCCTACGAGCAGTACTTC.

The chain has TRBV10-3 and TRBJ1-4; no definite D call. Germline lookup yields CDR1 ENHRY and CDR2 SYGVKD. This CDR3 has 12 amino acids. V was shortened by 2 bases and J by 8 bases, with 6 bases between the two germline ends. CDR3 in DNA: TGTGCCATCAGTGAGAAAGAGGAAAAACTGTTTTTT. Amino acids: CAISEKEEKLFF.

The chain employs TRBV7-8 and TRBJ2-5; D may be TRBD1 (5 bases). The CDR3 consists of 13 residues. Trimming took off 5 bases at V and 5 bases at J, with 12 bases between the two ends. Germline V lookup: CDR1 SGHVS, CDR2 FQNEAQ. CDR3 sequence reads: CASSPQGRETQYF. In DNA form, the CDR3 reads TGTGCCAGCAGCCCGCAGGGTAGGGAGACCCAGTACTTC. Full variable domain (rest looked up from reference TRBV7-8 and TRBJ2-5): GAGVSQSPRYKVAKRGQDVALRCDPISGHVSLFWYQQALGQGPEFLTYFQNEAQLDKSGLPSDRFFAERPEGSVSTLKIQRTQQEDSAVYLCASSPQGRETQYFGPGTRLLVL.